The TCR beta chain described here comes from a study of CD8 T cells in ankylosing spondylitis. On this clonotype: A junction end diverges from the germline sequence, so it may reflect a read error.

This CDR3 has 19 amino acids. TCRdb reprocessed the 5' RACE reads via MiXCR and lists one record per CDR3 protein. The repertoire holds approximately 350,000 distinct CDR3 sequences, with roughly 14% as singletons. The clonotype originates from a male donor with ankylosing spondylitis or in good health (not recorded which). Sequenced: blood, either unsorted or a sorted T cell fraction (not recorded which). This chain joins TRBV12-3 or TRBV12-4 and TRBJ2-6; D might be TRBD2 (7 bases). The CDR3 coding sequence is TGTGCCAGCTGTTTAGTGAGGGGGGGTGGCTGGTTTGGGGCCAACGTCCTGACTTTC. This translates into CASCLVRGGGWFGANVLTF.